These 26 T cell receptor beta chains originate from one sample sequenced in a study of T-cell reconstitution after alpha-beta-depleted transplantation in children. Preparation of the TCRbeta library was carried out with unique molecular identifiers. TCRdb re-called the PCR reads through MiXCR, storing one row per CDR3 protein. The sample shows about 500,000 distinct CDR3 sequences, about 30% of them seen only once. This specimen was PBMCs from the stem cell graft donor, taken from the stem cell graft. These receptors all stem from a human donor who donated a stem cell graft to a child with aplastic anemia.

This clonotype was seen only a few times. The V and J genes are TRBV5-1 and TRBJ2-2; 8 nucleotides line up with TRBD1. Per the germline V gene, CDR1 is SGHRS and CDR2 is YFSETQ. This CDR3 has 15 residues. Trimming cost V 4 bases and J 2 bases; bases outside gene matches: 4. In DNA form, the CDR3 reads TGCGCCAGCAGCGGTGGGACAGGAAACACCGGGGAGCTGTTTTTT. Translation gives CASSGGTGNTGELFF.

The gene calls are TRBV20-1 and TRBJ2-7; D call uncertain. The CDR3 is 15 amino acids. Trimming left V 1 base short and J 1 base short, with 14 bases between. CDR1 and CDR2 (germline): DFQATT, SNEGSKA (reference sequence). The chain's CDR3 is CSARAPRSVSYEQYF. CDR3 DNA sequence: TGCAGTGCTAGAGCCCCACGATCCGTTTCCTACGAGCAGTACTTC.

CDR3 sequence (DNA): TGTGCCAGCAGCCAGGGACAGCCCTACGAGCAGTACGTC. Amino acids: CASSQGQPYEQYV. This chain links TRBV13 with TRBJ2-7; 7 bases map to TRBD1. Germline V gene sequence: CDR1 PRHDT, CDR2 FYEKMQ (reference sequence). V shed 5 bases, J shed 2 bases, and the junction held 3 bases outside the gene matches. The CDR3 covers 13 residues.

As for this clonotype: This CDR3 fails to terminate in the conserved phenylalanine or tryptophan, so it likely reflects a read error. The genes are TRBV5-6 and TRBJ1-1; D is unclear. V was clipped by 4 bases and J by 3 bases, with 13 bases between them. CDR3 length: 14 amino acids. Per the germline V gene, CDR1 is SGHDT and CDR2 is YYEEEE. CDR3 sequence reads: CASSHGLMDTEAFY. CDR3 bases: TGTGCCAGCAGCCACGGACTGATGGACACTGAAGCTTTCTAT.

The sample holds a few counts of this clonotype. The chain has TRBV29-1 and TRBJ1-2; D ambiguous. Trimming removed 4 bases from V and 4 bases from J, with 19 bases in between. From germline, CDR1 is SQVTM and CDR2 ANQGSEA. CDR3 length: 15 amino acids. The CDR3 here is CSVGRVLGNPYGYTF. The CDR3 nucleotides read TGCAGCGTTGGTCGGGTACTGGGGAACCCCTATGGCTACACCTTC.

The chain carries TRBV7-9 and TRBJ2-5; D remains ambiguous. V was cut by 0 bases and J by 0 bases, with 5 bases left in between. The CDR3 has 14 amino acids. Germline assignment: CDR1 SEHNR and CDR2 FQNEAQ (reference sequence). CDR3 sequence: CASSLAEDQETQYF. In DNA, the CDR3 is TGTGCCAGCAGCTTAGCTGAAGACCAAGAGACCCAGTACTTC.

The genes are TRBV6-2 or TRBV6-3 and TRBJ2-7; 7 positions agree with TRBD2. With V trimmed by 7 bases and J by 3 bases, 6 bases remained unmatched. This CDR3 is built from 13 residues. Germline CDR1 is MNHEY and CDR2 is SVGEGT. The CDR3 loop is CASTSSGVYEQYV. CDR3 sequence (DNA): TGTGCCAGCACTTCAAGCGGGGTCTACGAGCAGTACGTC.

The rearrangement uses TRBV6-1 and TRBJ1-1, with D hard to call. The CDR3 is 15 residues long. Trimming shortened V by 4 bases and J by 0 bases, and 12 bases separated the two germline ends. CDR1 MNHNS and CDR2 SASEGT come from the germline V gene. The CDR3 spells CASSVARSLNTEAFF. The CDR3 region has the DNA TGTGCCAGCAGTGTAGCCCGGTCGTTGAACACTGAAGCTTTCTTT.

The V call is TRBV7-2, the J call TRBJ2-1, with D perhaps TRBD2 (5 bases). This CDR3 is 15 amino acids long. V dropped 1 base and J dropped 7 bases, with 14 bases sitting between them. Germline values: CDR1 SGHTA, CDR2 FQGNSA. This CDR3 is CASSLGTLLGNEQFF. CDR3 nucleotide sequence: TGTGCCAGCAGCTTAGGGACTCTCCTGGGGAATGAGCAGTTCTTC.

The chain combines TRBV4-1 with TRBJ1-4; a weak D match, TRBD1 (5 bases). This CDR3 region has 20 residues. Looked up from germline, CDR1 is MGHRA and CDR2 is YSYEKL. Trimming removed 0 bases at V and 0 bases at J, with 20 bases between. The CDR3 reads CASSQESGTPSIATNEKLFF. For the CDR3, the DNA is TGCGCCAGCAGCCAAGAATCCGGGACGCCAAGCATTGCAACTAATGAAAAACTGTTTTTT.

J is TRBJ2-3 and V is TRBV4-3; TRBD1 might be the D (6 bases). The length of the CDR3 is 15 residues. Germline V CDR1 and CDR2: LGHNA, YSLEER. V was trimmed by 0 bases and J by 5 bases, leaving 12 bases between them. The CDR3: CASSQDGTGRDTQYF. Written as DNA, the CDR3 is TGCGCCAGCAGCCAAGATGGTACAGGGAGAGATACGCAGTATTTT.

This clonotype came up a few times. The chain is built from TRBV10-3 and TRBJ2-2, with D possibly TRBD1 on 6 matching bases. Germline V CDR1 and CDR2: ENHRY, SYGVKD. Trimming pared 3 bases from V and 5 bases from J, leaving 13 bases between. The CDR3 is 15 amino acids. The CDR3, as DNA: TGTGCCATCAGTGACAGGGGACCACAAACCGGGGAGCTGTTTTTT. It is translated as CAISDRGPQTGELFF.

This clonotype was counted between two and nine times. CDR3 nucleotide sequence: TGTGCCTGGAGTTTTGGCGGGAGCTCCTACGAGCAGTACTTC. Its protein is CAWSFGGSSYEQYF. The chain links TRBV30 to TRBJ2-7; 7 nucleotides align to TRBD2. The CDR3 totals 14 residues. Unmatched junction bases numbered 4, after V lost 2 bases and J lost 0 bases. Germline V lookup: CDR1 GTSNPN, CDR2 SVGIG (reference sequence).

At least ten counts were recorded for this clonotype. The chain employs TRBV29-1 and TRBJ2-5, with 8 bases lining up with TRBD2. The CDR3 contains 14 residues. Germline CDR1 and CDR2: SQVTM and ANQGSEA. Unmatched junction bases numbered 10, after V lost 5 bases and J lost 5 bases. CDR3 coding DNA: TGCAGCGTTTCGCGGGAGGAACCCTTGGAGACCCAGTACTTC. This gives the protein CSVSREEPLETQYF.

This clonotype was counted between two and nine times. The chain is built from TRBV12-3 or TRBV12-4 and TRBJ1-2; tentatively, D is TRBD1 (5 bases). The CDR3 contains 13 residues. The ends were cut back, 1 base at V and 8 bases at J, with 11 bases in the middle. The DNA of the CDR3 is TGTGCCAGCAGTTTAGACCAGGGCTTGGGCTACACCTTC. Protein: CASSLDQGLGYTF.

V usage is TRBV6-1 and J usage is TRBJ2-6, with D unclear. The CDR3 covers 14 residues. Trimming removed 10 bases at V and 3 bases at J, with 13 bases between. The germline V gene encodes CDR1 MNHNS and CDR2 SASEGT. For the CDR3, the DNA is TGTGCCACCACCTTGAAGGTTGGGGCCAACGTCCTGACTTTC. Residues: CATTLKVGANVLTF.

The V and J genes are TRBV11-2 and TRBJ2-7; TRBD2 is a possible D gene (6 bases). Trimming took off 3 bases at V and 5 bases at J, with 14 bases between the two ends. This CDR3 region has 14 residues. Germline values: CDR1 SGHAT, CDR2 FQNNGV. The CDR3 spells CASSLGGAAHEQYV. The CDR3, as DNA: TGTGCCAGCAGCTTGGGGGGAGCGGCCCACGAGCAGTACGTC.

The V call is TRBV18, the J call TRBJ2-7, with 9 nucleotides matching TRBD1. V shed 3 bases, J shed 3 bases, and the junction held 9 bases outside the gene matches. The CDR3 sequence is 16 residues long. Germline CDR1 is KGHSH and CDR2 is LQKENI. CDR3 residues: CASSPKGQGKFYEQYF. The CDR3 nucleotides read TGTGCCAGCTCACCGAAGGGACAGGGTAAATTCTACGAGCAGTACTTC.

The chain employs TRBV5-1 and TRBJ2-1; the match to TRBD2 covers 8 bases. This CDR3 region has 16 residues. Per germline, CDR1 SGHRS and CDR2 YFSETQ. With V trimmed by 0 bases and J by 7 bases, 9 bases remained unmatched. CDR3 region: CASSLVASGLGNEQFF. CDR3 nucleotide sequence: TGCGCCAGCAGCTTGGTAGCTAGCGGGTTAGGTAATGAGCAGTTCTTC.

The chain couples TRBV7-9 to TRBJ2-3, with a tentative D call TRBD2 (5 bases). The germline gives CDR1 SEHNR, CDR2 FQNEAQ (reference sequence). The CDR3 runs to 16 residues. Between the trimmed V and J ends, which lost 5 bases and 5 bases, there was a span of 20 bases. CDR3 amino acids: CASSHQLTREGDTQYF. The DNA for the CDR3 is TGTGCCAGCAGCCATCAACTGACTCGCGAGGGAGATACGCAGTATTTT.

The V gene is TRBV7-9, the J gene TRBJ2-5; no firm D call. Trimming left V 4 bases short and J 5 bases short, with 14 bases between. CDR1 is SEHNR, CDR2 FQNEAQ, per germline (reference sequence). This CDR3 spans 14 amino acids. This CDR3 is CASSSDHSRETQYF. CDR3 in DNA: TGTGCCAGCAGCTCCGACCACAGTCGGGAGACCCAGTACTTC. Full variable domain (remainder filled in from reference TRBV7-9 and TRBJ2-5): DTGVSQNPRHKITKRGQNVTFRCDPISEHNRLYWYRQTLGQGPEFLTYFQNEAQLEKSRLLSDRFSAERPKGSFSTLEIQRTEQGDSAMYLCASSSDHSRETQYFGPGTRLLVL.

In this sample, this clonotype turned up many times. DNA for the CDR3: TGTGCCAGCAGCCCTGAGATGGGGAACACTGAAGCTTTCTTT. It codes for CASSPEMGNTEAFF. The chain carries TRBV28 and TRBJ1-1, with D hard to call. Trimming removed 6 bases from V and 1 base from J, with 12 bases in between. The germline V gene encodes CDR1 MDHEN and CDR2 SYDVKM. The CDR3 runs to 14 residues.

The V and J genes are TRBV4-3 and TRBJ2-3; D uncertain. Germline CDR1 reads LGHNA; CDR2 reads YSLEER. The CDR3 spans 13 residues. Trimming stripped 3 bases from V and 2 bases from J, with 6 bases between. CDR3 sequence reads: CASSHTVTDTQYF. The CDR3 DNA reads TGCGCCAGCAGCCACACCGTCACAGATACGCAGTATTTT.

The chain combines TRBV4-2 with TRBJ2-7; maybe TRBD1 (6 bases). CDR1 and CDR2 from the germline V gene are LGHNA and YNFKEQ. Deletions cut 0 bases from V and 2 bases from J, with 11 bases between. This CDR3 region has 15 residues. DNA for the CDR3: TGTGCCAGCAGCCAAGATCTGGACAGACCCTACGAGCAGTACTTC. It specifies CASSQDLDRPYEQYF.

This clonotype has a handful of counts. The chain employs TRBV7-2 and TRBJ2-5; 10 positions agree with TRBD1. This CDR3 spans 14 amino acids. V was pared by 5 bases and J by 2 bases, with 2 bases of the junction left unmatched. The germline gives CDR1 SGHTA, CDR2 FQGNSA. The CDR3 region has the DNA TGTGCCAGCAGCCCGGACAGGGGGCAAGAGACCCAGTACTTC. Its protein is CASSPDRGQETQYF.

The CDR3 here is CASSSDRGGIQPLHF. CDR3 DNA sequence: TGTGCCAGCAGTTCCGACAGGGGGGGTATTCAACCCCTCCACTTT. The chain links TRBV12-3 or TRBV12-4 to TRBJ1-6, with TRBD1 matching 9 bases. The junction had 10 bases not matched to a gene; V was cut back by 4 bases and J by 12 bases. The length of the CDR3 is 15 residues.